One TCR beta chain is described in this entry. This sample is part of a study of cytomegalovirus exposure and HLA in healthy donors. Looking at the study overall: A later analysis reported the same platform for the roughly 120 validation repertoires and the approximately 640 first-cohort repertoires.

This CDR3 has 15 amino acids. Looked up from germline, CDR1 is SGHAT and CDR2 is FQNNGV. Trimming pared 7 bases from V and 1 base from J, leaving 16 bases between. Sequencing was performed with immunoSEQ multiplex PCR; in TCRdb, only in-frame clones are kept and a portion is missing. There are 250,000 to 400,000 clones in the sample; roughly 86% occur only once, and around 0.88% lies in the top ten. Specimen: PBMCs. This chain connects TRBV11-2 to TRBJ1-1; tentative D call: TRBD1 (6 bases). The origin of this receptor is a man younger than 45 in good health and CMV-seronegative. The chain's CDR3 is CASTLQGGRNTEAFF. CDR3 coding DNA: TGTGCCAGCACCCTACAGGGCGGGAGGAACACTGAAGCTTTCTTT.